Below are 5 T cell receptor beta chains sequenced from a single sample in a study of T cell responses to AZD1222 COVID-19 vaccine. Some clones are missing from TCRdb's copy, which holds only in-frame ones; the method was immunoSEQ multiplex PCR. The profile covers about 170,000 clones, with about nine tenths appearing a single time and more than 1.3% taken by the ten largest. The specimen comprised peripheral blood, sampled on day 0 of AZD1222 vaccination. All receptors come from an adult in good health.

The chain combines TRBV5-4 with TRBJ1-2, with TRBD1 matching over 10 bases. The CDR3 runs to 14 residues. The trim removed 5 bases at V and 7 bases at J, leaving 8 bases unmatched. Per germline, CDR1 SGHNT and CDR2 YYREEE (reference sequence). The CDR3 sequence is CASRGGQGFGGYTF. The CDR3 coding sequence is TGTGCCAGCAGAGGGGGACAGGGGTTCGGTGGCTACACCTTC.

V and J are TRBV4-1 and TRBJ1-2, with D unresolved. The CDR3 loop spans 15 amino acids. CDR1 is MGHRA, CDR2 YSYEKL, per germline. V lost 0 bases and J 6 bases, leaving 14 bases between the germline ends. CDR3 coding DNA: TGCGCCAGCAGCCAAGATGATATCCGGTGGGATGGCTACACCTTC. The encoded protein is CASSQDDIRWDGYTF.

The chain uses TRBV3-1 (or the pseudogene TRBV3-2) and TRBJ2-7; TRBD1 matches at 9 bases. V was pared by 8 bases and J by 7 bases, with 9 bases of the junction left unmatched. This CDR3 has 13 amino acids. Germline CDR1 reads LGHDT; CDR2 reads YNNKEL (reference sequence). CDR3 DNA sequence: TGTGCCAGCGCCCTACAGGGGGCCTTAGAGCAGTACTTC. Amino acid sequence: CASALQGALEQYF.

Here the CDR3 DNA reads TGCAGTACCCCCGAAAAACTGTTTTTT. Residues: CSTPEKLFF. This sequence joins TRBV20-1 and TRBJ1-4; unclear D gene. Germline V gene lookup returns CDR1 DFQATT and CDR2 SNEGSKA (reference sequence). The CDR3 runs to 9 residues. The V gene lost 8 bases and the J gene lost 8 bases, with 6 bases spanning the gap.

This chain connects TRBV4-3 to TRBJ2-1, with 7 bases that match TRBD2. This CDR3 region has 15 residues. V trimming: 1 base; J trimming: 6 bases; junction bases outside the gene matches: 6. Germline CDR1 LGHNA, CDR2 YSLEER. The CDR3 sequence is CASSQVWGGGNEQFF. Written as DNA, the CDR3 is TGCGCCAGCAGCCAAGTGTGGGGGGGAGGCAATGAGCAGTTCTTC.